This TCR beta chain was captured by sequencing in a study of human T cells and chemical hapten exposure (dated by TCRdb to the early 2020s). Turning to the overall study: For sensitization, 2% DPC in acetone was applied to a roughly 2 cm by roughly 2 cm area of upper inner arm skin. Patients additionally received weekly therapeutic DPC doses to the scalp throughout the approximately 25-week study period. Patch testing was performed on the upper back with Finn chambers containing 0.01% DPC, and the patch tests were scored after 6 days according to International Contact Dermatitis Research Group standards. The mostly female patient cohort included alopecia areata with under or over 50% scalp involvement, alopecia totalis and alopecia universalis. The libraries were sequenced as a pool, and the TCR yield per sample differed mostly because of small variations in library volumes within the pool. The study tracked peripheral blood TCR repertoire changes in vivo during primary and secondary sensitization to the hapten diphenylcyclopropenone (DPC) in alopecia patients. Blood samples were taken from patients before sensitization (week 0) and then at 2, 6 and about 24 weeks after DPC sensitization. For TCR sequencing, blood came from 25 to 35 alopecia patients at anywhere from one to four time points (pre-sensitization, 2, 6 and 24 weeks).

The germline V end is reduced by 1 base and the J end by 6 bases; junction bases left unmatched: 5. CDR1 and CDR2 (SGHKS, YYEKEE) derive from the germline V gene (reference sequence). The CDR3 contains 15 residues, cysteine and phenylalanine counted. CDR3 DNA is the only sequence kept; it has 45 bases, read in frame from the first base. In the paper's terms, the time point label means: patch test 2, 6 weeks after DPC sensitization. Read against the paper, the sample's treatment or condition label means: therapeutic diphenylcyclopropenone sensitization with weekly scalp DPC. At every patch-test visit, the blood draw took place before the patch test was put on. To be eligible, patients had to be aged 18 to 70, diagnosed with alopecia and judged suitable for DPC therapy, while pregnant patients were excluded. Total RNA was extracted from unfractionated whole blood collected in Tempus Blood RNA tubes.

On the study overall, not on this receptor specifically: Expanded TCRs formed significantly more large CDR3 similarity clusters than pre-sensitization or healthy control sets, consistent with antigen-driven responses. The number of PT1 expanded TCRs positively correlated with patch test score, significant at thresholds 8, 16 and 32 but not 4. The number of TCRs above 1 in 1000 frequency did not change with DPC sensitization; there was no evidence of global repertoire structure alterations. Repeated subsampling changed both the strength of the expansion versus patch-test correlation and the threshold at which that correlation became significant. All patients had alopecia, a presumed autoimmune disease, so their immune response might differ from that of healthy individuals.

Worth noting for this clonotype: The target of this receptor is not known. There are no base qualities to consult, and no much larger clone falls within one base.

Library creation used RACE. Sequencer: NextSeq 500. Library preparation attached unique molecular identifiers to individual cDNA molecules for quantitative, reproducible TCR counting. Both TCR alpha and TCR beta chains were sequenced from each blood RNA sample. Per the source publication's procedure: The median number of TCRs per sample was around 100,000, ranging from roughly 23,224 to 700,000. V, J and CDR3 annotation of the TCR reads was carried out using the Decombinator software suite. Every sample was subsampled to the same number of TCRs (28,000) for the PS versus PT1 abundance plots. Expanded TCRs were defined as absent before sensitization and observed at least eight times at the 2-week time point. The public sequencing data were trimmed at Q25 with fastp and processed into clonotypes with MiXCR by TCRdb, which kept only in-frame beta chains. Under each unique CDR3 protein, matching rows form one entry showing the most common genes and DNA. It is TCRdb's table, rather than the study itself, that gives the V and J calls and clone size. The table for this sample lists about 84,000 distinct CDR3 sequences; over 9.5% of them were counted only once. Together, the top ten hold around 5% of the sample.

The material was whole blood, obtained in connection with sensitization to the hapten diphenylcyclopropenone (DPC). Here the chain combines TRBV5-5 and TRBJ1-4; the junction holds 8 bases that match TRBD1. This clonotype originated in a woman between 50 and 59 years old with alopecia areata. Some clones in this sample may be carry-over from other donors' samples. The CDR3 corresponds to CASSLSTGAYEKLFF. The DNA sequence is TGTGCCAGCAGCTTGTCGACAGGGGCTTATGAAAAACTGTTTTTT.